This TCR beta chain came from a study of T cells expressing NK-cell markers. Whole-study results and caveats: These clonotypes also led the CD3+CD56-NKG2C+ fraction in several donors.

TCRdb re-called the 5' RACE reads; one entry per CDR3 protein, DNA not given. The ten top clones account for around 12%, within a sample of 140,000 or so distinct CDR3 sequences. Turning to this clonotype: Its specificity is unknown.

This CDR3 has 14 amino acids. Per germline, CDR1 MGHRA and CDR2 YSYEKL. V usage is TRBV4-1 and J usage is TRBJ2-6; absent DNA, TCRdb's TRBD1 call cannot be checked. The sample was blood T cells: a sorted CD56 or NKG2C T cell subset, CD4+ or CD8+ T cells, or bulk PBMC T cells (not recorded which). The receptor was isolated from a man younger than 35 in good health. CDR3 region: CASRGTSGANVLTF.